This T cell receptor (beta chain) derives from a study of cytomegalovirus exposure and HLA in healthy donors. This CDR3 has 16 residues. V dropped 5 bases and J dropped 3; count of bases not matched to a gene: 9. From germline, CDR1 is SGHTA and CDR2 FQGTGA. The study ran its PCR with 60 Vbeta and 13 Jbeta primers. The protocol was immunoSEQ multiplex PCR, while the TCRdb copy is restricted to in-frame clones and leaves out a portion. The data show over 150,000 clones, with 70% to 85% seen just once and around 3.4% held by the top ten. The chain uses TRBV7-3 and TRBJ2-3; 9 nucleotides agree with TRBD2. Sequenced material: PBMCs. The sequence came from a woman in her sixties in good health and CMV-seropositive. CDR3 sequence reads: CASSPERGVRTDTQYF. The CDR3 nucleotides read TGTGCCAGCAGCCCTGAGCGGGGGGTTCGTACAGATACGCAGTATTTT.